This is a list of T cell receptor beta chains from one sample in a study of shared clonotypes between healthy human individuals. Using immunoSEQ multiplex PCR, the repertoire was profiled, and TCRdb retains in-frame clones only, with some absent. The sample consists of 1,400,000 or so clones, less than 99% of them appearing once. Sequenced input: naive CD4+ T cells sorted from blood. These TCRs come from a man younger than 40 in good health. CDR3s include the opening cysteine and the closing phenylalanine or tryptophan. Fields, in order: V gene, J gene, clone size, D gene, CDR3 DNA, CDR3 protein. A D gene is named only where the DNA matches it firmly. The size entry is marked missing in some rows and otherwise reads once, few, many or a size class.

TRBV15	TRBJ1-2	NA	NA	TGTGCCACCAGCAGAGATCCCCTCTATGGCTACACCTTC	CATSRDPLYGYTF
TRBV5-8	TRBJ2-7	NA	TRBD1	TGTGCCAGCAGCTTGAAGGGGACAGTTTGGGGCGAGCAGTACTTC	CASSLKGTVWGEQYF
TRBV7-6	TRBJ1-2	NA	TRBD1	TGTGCCAGCAGCCTCCTAGGGGGCAACAGGGGTAGTGGCTACACCTTC	CASSLLGGNRGSGYTF
TRBV6-6	TRBJ2-5	NA	TRBD1	TGTGCCAGCAGTCCAAGTTACAGGGGTCCGCAAGAGACCCAGTACTTC	CASSPSYRGPQETQYF
TRBV19	TRBJ2-2	NA	NA	TGTGCCAGTAGTAACGAGGGGACCGGGGAGCTGTTTTTT	CASSNEGTGELFF
TRBV9	TRBJ2-7	NA	TRBD2	TGTGCCAGCAGCGTAGGGTCTAGCGGGACCGGCGAGCAGTACTTC	CASSVGSSGTGEQYF
TRBV11-2	TRBJ1-5	NA	NA	TGTGCCAGCAGCTTACGGGGGGCGGGTAGCAATCAGCCCCAGCATTTT	CASSLRGAGSNQPQHF
TRBV11-2	TRBJ2-3	once	NA	TGTGCCAGCAGCCCTAGCAGATTCACAGATACGCAGTATTTT	CASSPSRFTDTQYF
TRBV10-3	TRBJ2-7	once	NA	TGTGCCATCAGGGATAGACGGAGCGGGTACGAGCAGTACTTC	CAIRDRRSGYEQYF
TRBV18	TRBJ2-3	once	TRBD1	TGTGCCAGCGATGGACAGGGCACAGATACGCAGTATTTT	CASDGQGTDTQYF
TRBV28	TRBJ1-2	NA	TRBD1	TGTGCCAGCAGTTTATGGGGGGACAGGGGGGACTATGGCTACACCTTC	CASSLWGDRGDYGYTF
TRBV27	TRBJ2-1	NA	TRBD2	TGTGCCAGCAGTTTATCGGGTAGCGGGAGTTTCGGTGAGCAGTTCTTC	CASSLSGSGSFGEQFF
TRBV20-1	TRBJ2-1	NA	NA	TGCAGTGCCCATGGCTACAATGAGCAGTTCTTC	CSAHGYNEQFF
TRBV19	TRBJ2-6	once	NA	TGTGCCAGTATTGAGATCTCTGGGGCCAACGTCCTGACTTTC	CASIEISGANVLTF
TRBV9	TRBJ2-5	NA	TRBD2	TGTGCCAGCAGCGTAACAGCACATGGGACTAGCCCTCAAGAGACCCAGTACTTC	CASSVTAHGTSPQETQYF
TRBV18	TRBJ1-4	NA	NA	TGTGCCAGCTCACCATTGAGGACTCCTAATGAAAAACTGTTTTTT	CASSPLRTPNEKLFF
TRBV6-5	TRBJ2-7	NA	NA	TGTGCCAGCACTGGGGGCCACGAGCAGTACTTC	CASTGGHEQYF
TRBV18	TRBJ2-7	NA	NA	TGTGCCAGCTCACCACAAGGTCAGGGATCATCCGAGCAGTACTTC	CASSPQGQGSSEQYF
TRBV5-8	TRBJ1-5	NA	NA	TGTGCCAGCAGCTTGGCCAGGTGGGGCGATCTTAAGCCCCAGCATTTT	CASSLARWGDLKPQHF
TRBV6-5	TRBJ2-7	NA	TRBD2	TGTGCCAGCAGCGGACTAGCGGCCTACGAGCAGTACTTC	CASSGLAAYEQYF
TRBV6-1	TRBJ1-2	NA	NA	TGTGCCAGCAGGGCAGGGAATGGCTACACCTTC	CASRAGNGYTF
TRBV14	TRBJ2-3	NA	NA	TGTGCCAGCAGCCAAATTTCAGGGTCGCCAGATACGCAGTATTTT	CASSQISGSPDTQYF
TRBV5-1	TRBJ2-7	once	NA	TGCGCCAGCAGCTTCGCAGGGGGGGGCGAGCAGTACTTC	CASSFAGGGEQYF
TRBV19	TRBJ2-5	NA	NA	TGTGCCAGTAGTATGGGCGGGACTTCCCAAGAGACCCAGTACTTC	CASSMGGTSQETQYF
TRBV2	TRBJ2-3	NA	TRBD1	TGTGCCAGCAGAGGTCCAGGGGGCACAACAGATACGCAGTATTTT	CASRGPGGTTDTQYF
TRBV28	TRBJ1-2	NA	NA	TGTGCCAGCACCGCCCTAGGGCTCTATGGCTACACCTTC	CASTALGLYGYTF
TRBV7-2	TRBJ2-3	NA	NA	TGTGCCAGCAGCTTGAGGTATACGCAGTATTTT	CASSLRYTQYF
TRBV5-4	TRBJ2-2	NA	TRBD2	TGTGCCAGCAGCTCTGGACTAGCGAAAAACACCGGGGAGCTGTTTTTT	CASSSGLAKNTGELFF
TRBV5-1	TRBJ2-3	NA	TRBD1	TGCGCCAGCAGCTCACAGGGGGCGAGATCAGATACGCAGTATTTT	CASSSQGARSDTQYF
TRBV2	TRBJ1-2	NA	NA	TGTGCCAGCAGTGACGGGGGATCTGGCTACACCTTC	CASSDGGSGYTF
TRBV10-3	TRBJ2-2	NA	TRBD2	TGTGCCATCAGTGAGCCCGGACTAGTCAGCGGGGAGCTGTTTTTT	CAISEPGLVSGELFF
TRBV7-9	TRBJ2-7	NA	NA	TGTGCCAGCAGCTCAACGACAGCTTACGAGCAGTACTTC	CASSSTTAYEQYF
TRBV5-1	TRBJ1-1	NA	NA	TGCGCCAGCAGCTTGGGAGGGGCAGGGAACACTGAAGCTTTCTTT	CASSLGGAGNTEAFF
TRBV2	TRBJ2-4	NA	NA	TGTGCCAGCAGTGTAAAGGGGCAGACCTTAGCCAAAAACATTCAGTACTTC	CASSVKGQTLAKNIQYF
TRBV5-6	TRBJ2-3	NA	TRBD2	TGTGCCAGCAGCTTCGGACTAGCGGGAGAGGATTTGGGCACAGATACGCAGTATTTT	CASSFGLAGEDLGTDTQYF
TRBV2	TRBJ1-2	NA	NA	TGTGCCAGCAGTGATCCTGGGGGGATACGTGGCTACACCTTC	CASSDPGGIRGYTF
TRBV10-1	TRBJ2-7	NA	NA	TGCGCCAGCAGTGAGGTAGGACAGGGAGGGGAGCAGTACTTC	CASSEVGQGGEQYF
TRBV7-9	TRBJ1-1	NA	NA	TGTGCCAGCAGCCCCAAGAATACAAGGATGAACACTGAAGCTTTCTTT	CASSPKNTRMNTEAFF
TRBV6-5	TRBJ1-2	NA	NA	TGTGCCAGCAGTTACTCGGGGGTGGCGGAGTATGGCTACACCTTC	CASSYSGVAEYGYTF
TRBV30	TRBJ1-2	NA	TRBD1	TGTGCCTGGAGAGTAAAGCAGGGGGCGAGAGGCTACACCTTC	CAWRVKQGARGYTF
TRBV9	TRBJ2-1	once	TRBD2	TGTGCCAGCAGCGTAGGCGGGAGGAACTACAATGAGCAGTTCTTC	CASSVGGRNYNEQFF
TRBV5-4	TRBJ2-7	NA	TRBD2	TGTGCCAGCGCCAAAGAAGCGGGAGGGCCGAGGGAGCAGTACTTC	CASAKEAGGPREQYF
TRBV15	TRBJ1-4	once	NA	TGTGCCACCAGCAGATTCAAAGGGGCGAATTACGATTGGGCAACTAATGAAAAACTGTTTTTT	CATSRFKGANYDWATNEKLFF
TRBV28	TRBJ1-2	NA	TRBD1	TGTGCCAGCAGTCCCTCGGGCACAGGGGGCGGCGGCTATGGCTACACCTTC	CASSPSGTGGGGYGYTF
TRBV19	TRBJ1-2	once	NA	TGTGCCAGTAGTAACGCACGGGGCGGCACCTTC	CASSNARGGTF
TRBV29-1	TRBJ2-1	NA	TRBD2	TGCAGCGTTGAAGATTACCTCGGGACTAACAACCACCAGAGCTCCTACAATGAGCAGTTCTTC	CSVEDYLGTNNHQSSYNEQFF
TRBV6-6	TRBJ2-5	NA	NA	TGTGCCAGCAGTTACCCGGACTACCAGAACACCCAGTACTTC	CASSYPDYQNTQYF
TRBV12-2	TRBJ1-5	once	NA	TGTGCAAGTCGCTTAGCGGCTCGTTCTTCTCGGGGCAATCAGCCCCAGCATTTT	CASRLAARSSRGNQPQHF
TRBV2	TRBJ1-5	once	NA	TGTGCCAGCAGTGGACCTAGCAATCAGCCCCAGCATTTT	CASSGPSNQPQHF
TRBV7-9	TRBJ1-5	NA	NA	TGTGCCAGCAGCTTAAACGGACAGAGCAATCAGCCCCAGCATTTT	CASSLNGQSNQPQHF
TRBV14	TRBJ2-4	NA	NA	TGTGCCAGCAGCCAAGATTCCGGACTGCCCCTAGCCAAAAACATTCAGTACTTC	CASSQDSGLPLAKNIQYF
TRBV7-2	TRBJ2-1	NA	NA	TGTGCCAGCAGTCTGACTAGGCATGAGCAGTTCTTC	CASSLTRHEQFF
TRBV5-1	TRBJ2-1	NA	NA	TGCGCCAGCAGCTGGTCCTGGAGGGCTGCCTACAATGAGCAGTTCTTC	CASSWSWRAAYNEQFF